This is a list of T cell receptor beta chains from one sample in a study of blood T cell repertoires in COVID-19. Only in-frame clones appear in the TCRdb table, and some are missing; sequencing was by immunoSEQ multiplex PCR. The sample consists of about 150,000 clones, about 74% of them appearing once. The specimen sequenced was peripheral blood. The receptors derive from a middle-aged man with acute or convalescent COVID-19. Both conserved end residues are trimmed from each CDR3.

v_call	j_call	cdr3_aa
TRBV7-3	TRBJ2-3	ASSSDTTDTQY
TRBV18	TRBJ2-3	ASSPRGSADTQY
TRBV3-1/TRBV3-2	TRBJ2-5	ASSQGQSGGETQY
TRBV10-1	TRBJ2-2	ASSGDSTGELF
TRBV11-3	TRBJ2-1	ASSAGTYNEQF
TRBV4-1	TRBJ1-2	ASSSQAGAGYGYT
TRBV5-6	TRBJ2-3	ASSPGGSEDTQY
TRBV6-5	TRBJ1-1	ATRQGVTEAF
TRBV6-1	TRBJ1-5	ASSEGDRGQPQH
TRBV6-2/TRBV6-3	TRBJ1-1	ASSYSTRTVNTEAF
TRBV6-5	TRBJ1-2	ASSYFRDTGGYT
TRBV5-1	TRBJ2-7	ASNPEGQSYEQY
TRBV6-4	TRBJ2-3	ASSDGGPTDTQY
TRBV19	TRBJ2-5	ASNPGAQETQY
TRBV24-1	TRBJ2-1	ATSDWRDHEQF
TRBV7-8	TRBJ1-4	ASSSRDRGSNEKLF
TRBV5-4	TRBJ1-4	ASSKQGDNEKLF
TRBV6-5	TRBJ1-1	ASSSLEGAGTEAF
TRBV29-1	TRBJ1-1	SVYGQGGTNTEAF
TRBV2	TRBJ1-1	ASSEGGTEAF
TRBV7-2	TRBJ1-4	ASSLQGPGDATNEKLF
TRBV30	TRBJ2-6	AWSVGGASGANVLT
TRBV5-1	TRBJ1-6	ASSVGQPKNSPLH
TRBV27	TRBJ2-2	ASSPSLWRTNTGELF
TRBV25-1	TRBJ1-4	ASSGRDRVREKLF
TRBV5-8	TRBJ1-4	ASSLRTVATNEKLF
TRBV5-1	TRBJ2-1	ASSLQGNVYNEQF
TRBV5-6	TRBJ1-2	ASSFGSIPGYT
TRBV9	TRBJ2-1	ASSPGGGAIYEQF
TRBV19	TRBJ1-2	ASLTMGGPSIGYT
TRBV29-1	TRBJ2-3	SVEPGQDFTDTQY
TRBV25-1	TRBJ1-2	ASSVPDRADEGYT
TRBV6-2/TRBV6-3	TRBJ1-3	ASSYSIRRSSGNTIY
TRBV19	TRBJ1-2	ASSTGTDGYT
TRBV9	TRBJ1-6	ASSVGQGTDSPLH
TRBV5-4	TRBJ1-2	ASSWPTIGDLNYGYT
TRBV30	TRBJ1-2	AWSPPRTGAYGYT